This paragraph reports one T cell receptor beta chain. Its antigen remains unidentified. The data were obtained in a study of Graves' ophthalmopathy and Graves' hyperthyroidism. General study findings and limits: The authors also found most expanded thyroid clonotypes above 0.001 frequency in blood.

The authors amplified TCR beta CDR3 regions, and they did so from RNA transcripts for repertoire sequencing. First-round RT-PCR relied on HTBI primers, and a second-round multiplex PCR came next. TCRdb re-analysed the multiplex PCR reads in MiXCR, keeping a single row per CDR3 protein. The table lists approximately 540,000 distinct CDR3 sequences, roughly 39% of them singletons, with roughly 4% in the top ten. Hyperthyroidism patients were newly diagnosed, ill under 2 months, and aged 18 to 65 years. The TCR originated in an adult man with Graves' hyperthyroidism. The sequenced sample consisted of peripheral blood or thyroid tissue (not recorded which).

Here the CDR3 reads CASSPIGTSGKTVSEQYF. As DNA, the CDR3 is TGTGCCAGCAGCCCGATTGGGACTAGCGGGAAAACCGTCAGTGAGCAGTACTTC. The rearrangement joins TRBV7-2 to TRBJ2-7; TRBD2 agrees at 13 bases. V dropped 5 bases and J dropped 7; count of bases not matched to a gene: 17. The CDR3 is 18 residues long. Germline V gene sequence: CDR1 SGHTA, CDR2 FQGNSA.